The TCR beta chain described here comes from a study of PD-1 blockade in mismatch repair-deficient tumors. The wider study: Patients had about a dozen mismatch repair-deficient cancer types, all previously treated and progressing.

Every patient had mismatch repair deficiency by PCR or immunohistochemistry. TCRs were sequenced from a few patients responding to pembrolizumab. Whole-study results and caveats: Tumor-resident clones, often undetectable pretreatment in blood, expanded then contracted after pembrolizumab.

A word on this clone: The antigen is not known.

Sequencing used immunoSEQ multiplex PCR; TCRdb keeps in-frame clones, though not all of them. The profile covers approximately 110,000 clones, with 70% to 80% appearing a single time and about 4.5% taken by the ten largest. This TCR was recovered from an adult with mismatch repair-deficient cancer. Specimen: peripheral blood, collected approximately 60 weeks after starting pembrolizumab.

CDR3 bases: TGTGCCAGCAGCTTAGCGAATAACAATCAGCCCCAGCATTTT. Translation gives CASSLANNNQPQHF. The chain carries TRBV7-2 and TRBJ1-5; D is undetermined. Germline CDR1 reads SGHTA; CDR2 reads FQGNSA. Trimming removed 0 bases from V and 3 bases from J, with 6 bases in between. CDR3 size: 14 residues.